The rows below give T cell receptor beta chains drawn from one sample of a study of OX40 agonist ivuxolimab in advanced cancers. The repertoire was sequenced with immunoSEQ multiplex PCR; TCRdb's copy has only in-frame clones and lacks some. The data contain approximately 62,000 clones, around 93% of them singletons. Sequencing used CD4+ or CD8+ T cells sorted from blood, obtained in a trial of the OX40 agonist ivuxolimab. These receptors originate from an adult with an advanced solid tumor such as melanoma, head and neck, liver or kidney cancer. CDR3s include the opening cysteine and the closing phenylalanine or tryptophan. D genes are given only for firm matches. Clone size appears in some rows only: once, few, many, or a class for an expanded clone.

cdr3_nt cdr3_aa d_call j_call clone_size v_call
TGTGCTAGTGCTCACGGGGCTTATCTCCCCAACGAGCAGTACTTC CASAHGAYLPNEQYF . TRBJ2-7 . TRBV12-5
TGTGCCAGCAGTTACGGGGCTCCCGGGGAGCTGTTTTTT CASSYGAPGELFF . TRBJ2-2 . TRBV6-5
TGTGCCAGCCGACTTGTCGTGAACACTGAAGCTTTCTTT CASRLVVNTEAFF . TRBJ1-1 . TRBV6-5
TGTGCCAGCAGCCAAGACCAAGGACAGGCCACGTTGGCGGGGGGCTACACCTTC CASSQDQGQATLAGGYTF TRBD1 TRBJ1-2 . TRBV14
TGTGCCATCAGGGATACAGGTTTTTCCTACGAGCAGTACTTC CAIRDTGFSYEQYF . TRBJ2-7 . TRBV10-3
TGTGCCAGCAGCTTAAGTGATGGCGGCTACACCTTC CASSLSDGGYTF . TRBJ1-2 . TRBV5-4
TGTGCCAGCAGTGAATATTTCAGGGAAGACACTGAAGCTTTCTTT CASSEYFREDTEAFF . TRBJ1-1 . TRBV25-1
TGCGCCAGCAGCTTTAAGGGTCGAGACGAGCAGTACTTC CASSFKGRDEQYF . TRBJ2-7 . TRBV5-1
TGTGCCAGCAGTTTAATTGGCACAGATACGCAGTATTTT CASSLIGTDTQYF . TRBJ2-3 . TRBV27
TGTGCCAGCAGTTTGATAGGGGACGGGTCCTACGAGCAGTACTTC CASSLIGDGSYEQYF . TRBJ2-7 . TRBV27
TGTGCCAGCAGTACTAGCGGGGGTGGTACCGGGGAGCTGTTTTTT CASSTSGGGTGELFF TRBD2 TRBJ2-2 . TRBV6-6
TGCGCCAGCAGCCCCGGACTAGCGGGGGGCCCAGGCGGGGAGCTGTTTTTT CASSPGLAGGPGGELFF TRBD2 TRBJ2-2 . TRBV5-1
TGTGCCAGCAGTGGGACCGGGGAGCCCCAGCATTTT CASSGTGEPQHF . TRBJ1-5 . TRBV27
TGTGCCAGCAGTGAAGCGCGGGACAGGGTGGAGGGCTACACCTTC CASSEARDRVEGYTF TRBD1 TRBJ1-2 . TRBV2
TGTGCCAGCAGCTTGGGGCAGGGGGATTACGAGCAGTACTTC CASSLGQGDYEQYF TRBD1 TRBJ2-7 . TRBV11-2
TGTGCCAGCAGTGGGGCTTGGGATCTGGACACAGATACGCAGTATTTT CASSGAWDLDTDTQYF . TRBJ2-3 . TRBV25-1
TGCGCCAGCAGCTTGGGGACTAGCGGGGTCTACAATGAGCAGTTCTTC CASSLGTSGVYNEQFF TRBD2 TRBJ2-1 once TRBV5-1
TGTGCCAGCAGATTAACAGCGGACACAAACTATGGCTACACCTTC CASRLTADTNYGYTF . TRBJ1-2 . TRBV27
TGTGCCAGCAGTGAAGGGGCAGGGGGCAATTCACCCCTCCACTTT CASSEGAGGNSPLHF TRBD1 TRBJ1-6 . TRBV6-1
TGTGCCAGCAGCGTAGAAAAGGTCAGCGATTCCTACAATGAGCAGTTCTTC CASSVEKVSDSYNEQFF . TRBJ2-1 . TRBV9
TGTGCCAGCAGCGGTAAAGGCACTAGCGGGACCCTGGGGGAGCAGTACTTC CASSGKGTSGTLGEQYF TRBD2 TRBJ2-7 . TRBV7-9
TGTGCCAGTATATATACAGGGGGAGGCACCGGGGAGCTGTTTTTT CASIYTGGGTGELFF TRBD1 TRBJ2-2 . TRBV19
TGTGCCAGTAGTATCGGGGGTCAGCCCCAGCATTTT CASSIGGQPQHF . TRBJ1-5 . TRBV19
TGTGCCAGCAGTACCCTGGGGGACAGGGGGTTTAGTGGCTACACCTTC CASSTLGDRGFSGYTF TRBD1 TRBJ1-2 once TRBV27
TGTGCCAGCAGCTCGCCGGGACAGGGGGCCGGTGAGCAGTTCTTC CASSSPGQGAGEQFF TRBD1 TRBJ2-1 . TRBV5-4
TGTGCCAGCAGCGGAACCGCAGGGGGCAATGAGCAGTTCTTC CASSGTAGGNEQFF TRBD1 TRBJ2-1 . TRBV11-2
TGTGCCAGCAGTACAGGCACAGATACGCAGTATTTT CASSTGTDTQYF . TRBJ2-3 once TRBV11-2
TGTGCCACCAATCACCGGGGGGGAGACACTGAAGCTTTCTTT CATNHRGGDTEAFF . TRBJ1-1 . TRBV27
TGTGCCAGCAGCCCACCTTTTGCCGGGTACCAAGAGACCCAGTACTTC CASSPPFAGYQETQYF . TRBJ2-5 . TRBV5-6
TGTGCCAGCAGGGGACTAGCGGGGGGCCCGGATACGCAGTATTTT CASRGLAGGPDTQYF TRBD2 TRBJ2-3 few TRBV6-1
TGTGCCAGCAGCTTATATAGCGGGACAAAAGAGACCCAGTACTTC CASSLYSGTKETQYF TRBD2 TRBJ2-5 . TRBV7-7
TGTGCCACTGGCAGGGAAGACTATGGCTACACCTTC CATGREDYGYTF . TRBJ1-2 once TRBV6-6
TGCGCCAGCAGCCAAGACCGATCTTTCTTAGCCAAAAACATTCAGTACTTC CASSQDRSFLAKNIQYF . TRBJ2-4 . TRBV4-1
TGTGCCAGCAGCCAGGGGGCATGGGATCAGCCCCAGCATTTT CASSQGAWDQPQHF TRBD1 TRBJ1-5 . TRBV28
TGTGCCAGCAATTCCGGGACAGGACGCTCTGGGGCCAACGTCCTGACTTTC CASNSGTGRSGANVLTF TRBD1 TRBJ2-6 . TRBV28
TGCGCCAGCAGCCCGGGGTCGGGACTCCAAGAGACCCAGTACTTC CASSPGSGLQETQYF . TRBJ2-5 once TRBV5-1
TGTGCCAGCAGTTACAGGCAGACCTACGAGCAGTACTTC CASSYRQTYEQYF . TRBJ2-7 . TRBV6-6
TGTGCCAGCAGTTACCGGGGCTCCGGGGAGCTGTTTTTT CASSYRGSGELFF . TRBJ2-2 . TRBV6-5
TGTGCCAGCAGTGCGACTAGCGGACGCTACGAGCAGTACTTC CASSATSGRYEQYF TRBD2 TRBJ2-7 once TRBV2
TGTGCCAGCAGTTACTCGAGTAAAGGCAATCAGCCCCAGCATTTT CASSYSSKGNQPQHF . TRBJ1-5 . TRBV6-6
TGTGCCAGCAGCCTAAACGGGGGCAGTGAAGCTTTCTTT CASSLNGGSEAFF . TRBJ1-1 . TRBV16
TGCAGCGCGGGCTTGGCGTATAGCACAGATACGCAGTATTTT CSAGLAYSTDTQYF . TRBJ2-3 . TRBV29-1
TGTGCCAGCAGCGCGCCGGGGGGGTTGGAGCAGTACTTC CASSAPGGLEQYF TRBD2 TRBJ2-7 . TRBV11-3
TGTGCCATCAGTGAGGAAAGGAAGGAGACCCAGTACTTC CAISEERKETQYF . TRBJ2-5 . TRBV10-3
TGTGCCAGCAGCTTAGTTATGGTTGCTGAGCAGTTCTTC CASSLVMVAEQFF . TRBJ2-1 . TRBV13
TGCACCAGCAGTCATGATGGAAAAGATAACACCGGGGAGCTGTTTTTT CTSSHDGKDNTGELFF . TRBJ2-2 . TRBV1
TGCAGCGTTCTGGGGTTTGGTGGGGCCAACGTCCTGACTTTC CSVLGFGGANVLTF . TRBJ2-6 once TRBV29-1
TGTGCCATCAGTGAGTCAGTTCTGGGAGCTTTCTTT CAISESVLGAFF . TRBJ1-1 . TRBV10-3
TGTGCCAGCAGCTTAAGGGTAGCGGGAGGAGTTGAGACCCAGTACTTC CASSLRVAGGVETQYF TRBD2 TRBJ2-5 . TRBV7-9